This TCR beta chain was documented in a study of blood T cell repertoires in COVID-19. Clones were sequenced by immunoSEQ multiplex PCR, and TCRdb holds only the in-frame ones, with some missing. The table records about 53,000 clones, 81% of them present only once. The CDR3 extends over 16 amino acids. CDR1 SGHRS and CDR2 YFSETQ come from the germline V gene. The V gene lost 1 base and the J gene lost 0 bases, with 13 bases spanning the gap. Material for sequencing was peripheral blood. This sequence joins TRBV5-1 and TRBJ1-2; D gene unclear. This sequence was found in a woman older than 75 with COVID-19, enrolled during active disease. The CDR3 DNA is TGCGCCAGCAGCTTGTCTTGGGCAGGCTCTAACTATGGCTACACCTTC. This sequence encodes CASSLSWAGSNYGYTF.